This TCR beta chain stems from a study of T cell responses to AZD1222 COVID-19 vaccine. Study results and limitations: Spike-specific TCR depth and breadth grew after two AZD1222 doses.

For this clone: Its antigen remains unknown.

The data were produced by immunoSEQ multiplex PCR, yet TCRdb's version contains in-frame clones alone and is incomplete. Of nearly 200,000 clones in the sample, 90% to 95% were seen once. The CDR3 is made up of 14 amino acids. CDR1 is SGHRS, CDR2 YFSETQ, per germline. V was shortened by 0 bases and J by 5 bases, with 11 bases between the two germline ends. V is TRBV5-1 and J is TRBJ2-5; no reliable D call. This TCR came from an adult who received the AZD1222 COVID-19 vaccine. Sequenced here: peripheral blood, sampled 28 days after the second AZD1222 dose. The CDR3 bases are TGCGCCAGCAGCTTGGGGTCTTCGGTGGAGACCCAGTACTTC. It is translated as CASSLGSSVETQYF.